This T cell receptor beta chain was identified in a study of memory CD4+ T cells and cytomegalovirus serostatus (dated by TCRdb to between 2018 and 2021). About the full investigation: The roughly 33 healthy Belgian adults in the cohort included 9 who were CMV seropositive and roughly 25 who were CMV seronegative. The study sequenced CD4+ memory TCRbeta repertoires of a Belgian cohort with known cytomegalovirus serostatus to replicate a published TCR-based CMV serostatus classifier.

V is cut by 2 bases and J by 8 bases, and the space between the germline ends is 3 bases. The germline V gene sets CDR1 to MGHDK and CDR2 to SYGVNS. From its cysteine to its phenylalanine, the CDR3 spans 11 amino acids. Of the read, only the CDR3 DNA is kept; its 33 bases are in frame from base 1. As concerns this clone: Its antigen is unknown. Base qualities were left out, and no much larger clone turns up one base away.

General conclusions and limits of the study: Among the 160 or so previously reported CMV-associated TCRbeta sequences, 67 showed up in the CD4+ memory repertoires, with each one found in between one and five individuals. Unlike the original study, which covered naive and memory CD4+ and CD8+ populations, the Belgian study sequenced only CD4+CD45RO+ memory cells. The results were read as suggesting that the CMV-associated TCR signature is, for the most part, present in the CD4+ memory repertoire. For CMV serostatus prediction, a median bootstrapped AUC of approximately 0.95 was reached with the original framework, and a median bootstrapped AUC of about 0.9 was reached with a US-trained random forest. A median bootstrapped AUC of about 0.95 with a 95% CI of 0.76-1.00 was achieved on the Belgian cohort by the original-framework classifier.

Single viable CD3+CD4+CD8-CD45RO+ cells were sorted as memory CD4+ T cells on a FACSAria II. To determine CMV serostatus, a Roche Elecsys assay was used that detects serum IgG against CMV pp150, pp28, p38 and p52. Following thawing, total CD4+ T cells were enriched through positive selection using CD4 magnetic microbeads. The samples came from a separate study whose specific focus was interrogating the CD4+ T cell memory repertoire. Following standard operating procedures, peripheral blood mononuclear cells were isolated and cryopreserved, while serum was kept at -80 degrees C. Staining used CD3-PerCP (BW264/56), CD4-APC (RPA-T4), CD45RO-PE (UCHT1) and CD8-Pacific Orange (3B5) antibodies, with Sytox blue excluding non-viable cells. The Quick-DNA Microprep Kit was used to extract genomic DNA from the sorted cells. TCRbeta DNA was amplified with the immunoSEQ hsTCRbeta kit following the manufacturer's protocol. An Illumina MiSeq instrument was used to sequence the TCRbeta libraries. As for the original processing: After out-of-frame sequences were removed, around 2,200,000 distinct TCRbeta sequences remained, averaging approximately 68,000 per individual. Each individual was scored according to the count of 164 previously reported CMV-associated TCRbeta sequences and the total productive distinct TCRbeta count. A beta-binomial model was reimplemented in Python, and random forests from scikit-learn, run with default parameters, were trained on data from the US cohort. On the Belgian cohort, classifier performance was reported as the median AUC, along with percentile confidence intervals, across 10,000 bootstrap iterations. TCRdb re-hosts the immuneACCESS table, in-frame sequences only. Its copies lack some clones; in the studies checked, an unresolved V gene accounts for under half of them, and the cause for the rest is not known. That table is the source of V, J and clone size, and D and trimming were worked out from the DNA. The sample profile shows roughly 76,000 clones; roughly three quarters of them were found once. The top ten clonotypes cover 2% to 3% of the sample.

The chain uses TRBV25-1 and TRBJ1-4; confidence is insufficient to name the D gene. Sample: memory CD4+ T cells from blood. This receptor was obtained from an adult in good health and CMV-seropositive. The base sequence is TGTGCCAGCAGTGAAGCCGAAAAACTGTTTTTT. Its protein reads: CASSEAEKLFF.